A single sample gave rise to the 31 T cell receptor beta chains below, sequenced in a study of T-cell memory formation after mild COVID-19 (dated by TCRdb to the early 2020s). Library generation was performed with 5' RACE. The sample was run on an Illumina NovaSeq 6000. TCRdb itself trimmed the public reads at Q25 with fastp, ran MiXCR and retained productive beta chains. CDR3 protein duplicates are merged, each entry listing the most common genes and DNA. The sample table lists a few hundred thousand distinct CDR3 sequences, 16% of them with a count of one. The ten largest clones add up to 20% to 25% of the sample. Sequencing was performed on PBMCs or a T cell subset sorted from them (not recorded which). The receptor source for this set is a man aged 18-30 years who had mild COVID-19 (a few samples of this study predate the infection). The sample titles of this study are shuffled in the database, so cell type and time point are left out; the donor was told from shared clones.

J is TRBJ2-1 and V is TRBV5-1; no firm D call. CDR1 and CDR2 from the germline V gene are SGHRS and YFSETQ. CDR3 length equals 14 residues. Trimming removed 7 bases from V and 7 bases from J, with 18 bases in between. This CDR3 is CASRLSYGQNEQFF. CDR3 bases: TGCGCCAGCCGCCTCTCCTATGGCCAGAATGAGCAGTTCTTC.

The chain combines TRBV20-1 with TRBJ1-2, with 8 bases aligning to TRBD1. CDR1 and CDR2 (germline): DFQATT, SNEGSKA (reference sequence). J gave up 2 bases and V 5 bases, and 10 bases lay outside the gene matches. CDR3 length: 15 residues. This CDR3 reads CSAGDRPNGNYGYTF. The CDR3, as DNA: TGCAGTGCTGGGGACAGGCCCAACGGGAACTATGGCTACACCTTC.

The chain carries TRBV7-2 and TRBJ2-5; 7 bases align to TRBD1. Germline V gene sequence: CDR1 SGHTA, CDR2 FQGNSA. The CDR3 spans 14 residues. Trimming at V came to 1 base and at J to 8 bases, leaving 7 bases not matched to a gene. In DNA, the CDR3 is TGTGCCAGCAGCTTAGGAGACAGGGTCGATACCCAGTACTTC. It codes for CASSLGDRVDTQYF.

The rearrangement uses TRBV10-3 and TRBJ1-1; D uncertain. The CDR3 sequence is 11 residues long. Trimming removed 9 bases at V and 1 base at J, with 6 bases between. CDR1 is ENHRY, CDR2 SYGVKD, per germline. Here the CDR3 reads CAISGNTEAFF. In DNA, the CDR3 is TGTGCCATTTCGGGGAACACTGAAGCTTTCTTT.

This chain connects TRBV12-3 or TRBV12-4 to TRBJ1-1; D unresolved. This CDR3 is built from 14 residues. The ends were cut back, 2 bases at V and 1 base at J, with 8 bases in the middle. The CDR3 DNA follows: TGTGCCAGCAGTTTAACTGGCCCGAACACTGAAGCTTTCTTT. This sequence encodes CASSLTGPNTEAFF.

The chain recombines TRBV7-9 with TRBJ1-1; D uncertain. The CDR3 is 15 amino acids. Germline CDR1 and CDR2: SEHNR and FQNEAQ (reference sequence). V was cut by 0 bases and J by 2 bases, with 10 bases left in between. Here the CDR3 reads CASSLAAGRNTEAFF. In nucleotides, the CDR3 is TGTGCCAGCAGCTTAGCGGCGGGCAGAAACACTGAAGCTTTCTTT.

This clonotype was recorded at least ten times. The gene calls are TRBV7-9 and TRBJ2-5, with D perhaps assigned TRBD1 or TRBD2 (5 bases each). The CDR3 covers 15 residues. Germline V lookup: CDR1 SEHNR, CDR2 FQNEAQ (reference sequence). Trimming shortened V by 4 bases and J by 1 base, and 13 bases separated the two germline ends. In nucleotides, the CDR3 is TGTGCCAGCAGCTATCTGGGACCGCCCCAAGAGACCCAGTACTTC. This encodes CASSYLGPPQETQYF.

This clonotype was recorded at least ten times. The V gene is TRBV10-2, the J gene TRBJ2-1; 7 bases align to TRBD2. Germline lookup yields CDR1 WSHSY and CDR2 SAAADI. The CDR3 is made up of 15 amino acids. V gave up 6 bases and J gave up 3 bases; unmatched junction bases: 8. DNA of the CDR3: TGCGCCAGCAGGGAGGAGGCGGGGGACTACAATGAGCAGTTCTTC. Its protein is CASREEAGDYNEQFF.

This clonotype was seen more than once but under ten times. V and J are TRBV2 and TRBJ2-5; D is undetermined. CDR1 is SNHLY and CDR2 is FYNNEI in the germline V gene. The CDR3 loop spans 12 amino acids. The germline V and J ends were trimmed by 0 bases and 5 bases, with 4 bases remaining between them. The CDR3, as DNA: TGTGCCAGCAGTGAAGCTACGGAGACCCAGTACTTC. Its translation is CASSEATETQYF.

The chain joins TRBV12-3 or TRBV12-4 to TRBJ1-1; tentatively, D is TRBD1 (5 bases). This CDR3 contains 13 residues. Trimming pared 2 bases from V and 5 bases from J, leaving 9 bases between. Here the CDR3 DNA reads TGTGCCAGCAGTTTACAGGGCTGGACTGAAGCTTTCTTT. It codes for CASSLQGWTEAFF.

The chain links TRBV2 to TRBJ2-7; 10 nucleotides agree with TRBD2. Trimming cost V 6 bases and J 3 bases; bases outside gene matches: 5. Germline V gene lookup returns CDR1 SNHLY and CDR2 FYNNEI. The CDR3 extends over 14 amino acids. The CDR3 spells CASRASSGGYEQYF. The CDR3 nucleotides read TGTGCCAGCAGGGCTTCTAGCGGGGGCTACGAGCAGTACTTC.

This sequence joins TRBV15 and TRBJ1-3; D is possibly TRBD1 (6 bases). Trimming stripped 3 bases from V and 2 bases from J, with 11 bases between. The germline V gene has CDR1 LNHNV and CDR2 YYDKDF (reference sequence). This CDR3 region has 15 residues. CDR3 nucleotide sequence: TGTGCCACCAGCAGTCTCGGGACACCTGGAAACACCATATATTTT. Protein sequence: CATSSLGTPGNTIYF.

The chain joins TRBV5-1 to TRBJ2-7; D assignment may be TRBD1 or TRBD2 (5 bases each). Germline V CDR1 and CDR2: SGHRS, YFSETQ. The CDR3 runs to 15 residues. Trimming left V 0 bases short and J 2 bases short, with 12 bases between. The CDR3, as DNA: TGCGCCAGCAGCTTGGAATCGGGACGAGCCTACGAGCAGTACTTC. Its translation is CASSLESGRAYEQYF. Complete variable domain (other parts from reference TRBV5-1 and TRBJ2-7): KAGVTQTPRYLIKTRGQQVTLSCSPISGHRSVSWYQQTPGQGLQFLFEYFSETQRNKGNFPGRFSGRQFSNSRSEMNVSTLELGDSALYLCASSLESGRAYEQYFGPGTRLTVT.

The CDR3 nucleotides are TGTGCCCCCCGGGGTCTGTCGACGGAGCAGTTCTTC. Translating gives CAPRGLSTEQFF. The gene calls are TRBV24-1 and TRBJ2-1, with D possibly TRBD2 on 5 matching bases. The CDR3 runs 12 residues. The germline V gene encodes CDR1 KGHDR and CDR2 SFDVKD. V dropped 12 bases and J dropped 10 bases, with 18 bases sitting between them.

This clonotype was picked up many times. The gene calls are TRBV7-9 and TRBJ2-5; 8 bases agree with TRBD2. From germline, CDR1 is SEHNR and CDR2 FQNEAQ (reference sequence). The CDR3 runs 13 residues. Losses at the gene ends were 4 bases for V and 7 bases for J; bases not matched to a gene: 5. DNA for the CDR3: TGTGCCAGCAGCTCGGGACTAGAAGGGACCCAGTACTTC. The encoded protein is CASSSGLEGTQYF.

V is TRBV4-3 and J is TRBJ1-1; 8 nucleotides match TRBD1. Trimming at V came to 0 bases and at J to 9 bases, leaving 9 bases not matched to a gene. This CDR3 comprises 15 residues. Germline V gene sequence: CDR1 LGHNA, CDR2 YSLEER. The CDR3 loop reads CASSQDPGTGVKAFF. The CDR3 DNA reads as TGCGCCAGCAGCCAAGATCCCGGGACAGGCGTTAAAGCTTTCTTT.

The chain recombines TRBV6-6 with TRBJ2-2, with 9 bases lining up with TRBD1. With V trimmed by 4 bases and J by 5 bases, 5 bases remained unmatched. Germline lookup yields CDR1 MNHNY and CDR2 SVGAGI (reference sequence). The CDR3 is made up of 15 amino acids. The CDR3: CASSSQGAVTGELFF. CDR3 nucleotide sequence: TGTGCCAGCAGTTCACAGGGGGCGGTGACCGGGGAGCTGTTTTTT.

The CDR3 bases are TGCAGTGCTAGTCGCGCAGGGGGGAGGACTGAAGCTTTCTTT. Its protein is CSASRAGGRTEAFF. The chain is built from TRBV20-1 and TRBJ1-1; TRBD1 matches 7 bases. This CDR3 spans 14 amino acids. With 3 bases clipped from V and 5 bases from J, the junction kept 9 bases outside the gene matches. Germline loops: CDR1 DFQATT, CDR2 SNEGSKA (reference sequence).

The chain is built from TRBV5-1 and TRBJ1-3, with no clear D. V was pared by 0 bases and J by 4 bases, with 8 bases between. From germline, CDR1 is SGHRS and CDR2 YFSETQ. This CDR3 spans 14 amino acids. The CDR3 here is CASSLGTVGNTIYF. CDR3 coding DNA: TGCGCCAGCAGCTTGGGGACCGTCGGAAACACCATATATTTT.

V and J are TRBV6-5 and TRBJ1-2; D might be TRBD1 (6 bases). V was shortened by 2 bases and J by 2 bases, with 12 bases between the two germline ends. This CDR3 comprises 15 residues. Germline CDR1 MNHEY, CDR2 SVGAGI. This CDR3 is CASSYGRQGNYGYTF. The CDR3 DNA reads TGTGCCAGCAGTTACGGGCGGCAGGGGAACTATGGCTACACCTTC.

On this clonotype itself: A clone one base away is much larger, so this may be a read error. The V gene is TRBV27, the J gene TRBJ2-3, with no clear D. V was clipped by 6 bases and J by 0 bases, with 4 bases between them. Germline V lookup: CDR1 MNHEY, CDR2 SMNVEV (reference sequence). The CDR3 is 12 amino acids. The CDR3 coding sequence is TGTGCCAGCAGCCATAGCACAGATACGCAGTATTTT. The encoded protein is CASSHSTDTQYF.

This clonotype was seen more than once but under ten times. The chain recombines TRBV5-5 with TRBJ2-5, with D uncertain. The CDR3 extends over 14 amino acids. With 4 bases removed from V and 0 bases from J, the gap between germline ends came to 10 bases. Germline V gene data show CDR1 as SGHKS and CDR2 as YYEKEE (reference sequence). The CDR3 here is CASSPRAYQETQYF. For the CDR3, the DNA is TGTGCCAGCAGCCCCCGGGCGTACCAAGAGACCCAGTACTTC.

The chain carries TRBV9 and TRBJ2-2, with 8 bases fitting TRBD1. V was clipped by 3 bases and J by 7 bases; unmatched bases: 11. Germline V gene sequence: CDR1 SGDLS, CDR2 YYNGEE. The CDR3 has 16 residues. The CDR3 DNA reads as TGTGCCAGCAGCGAGGGATTGACAGGGGAGGTCGGGGAGCTGTTTTTT. This codes for CASSEGLTGEVGELFF.

The chain uses TRBV3-1 and TRBJ2-1, with D possibly matching TRBD2 (6 bases). Germline V gene lookup returns CDR1 LGHDT and CDR2 YNNKEL (reference sequence). CDR3 length equals 15 residues. Trimming pared 1 base from V and 4 bases from J, leaving 11 bases between. The CDR3 coding sequence is TGTGCCAGCAGCCAAGGCGGGACTCCTTACAATGAGCAGTTCTTC. Translating it yields CASSQGGTPYNEQFF.

A few counts support this clonotype. The chain recombines TRBV5-1 with TRBJ2-3; 10 bases are shared with TRBD2. The trim removed 0 bases at V and 6 bases at J, leaving 4 bases unmatched. The germline gives CDR1 SGHRS, CDR2 YFSETQ. CDR3 length: 15 amino acids. DNA of the CDR3: TGCGCCAGCAGCTTGGGCTCTAGCGGGGGTGATACGCAGTATTTT. It specifies CASSLGSSGGDTQYF.

This clonotype was seen at least ten times. The chain couples TRBV4-3 to TRBJ2-3, with 7 bases aligning to TRBD2. V was pared by 4 bases and J by 1 base, with 5 bases of the junction left unmatched. This CDR3 has 15 residues. Germline loops: CDR1 LGHNA, CDR2 YSLEER. DNA of the CDR3: TGCGCCAGCAGCCCCAGCACTAGCGGCACAGATACGCAGTATTTT. Translation: CASSPSTSGTDTQYF.

The chain recombines TRBV19 with TRBJ2-2; D possibly corresponds to TRBD2 (6 bases). CDR3 size: 14 residues. Germline V gene lookup returns CDR1 LNHDA and CDR2 SQIVND (reference sequence). The germline V and J ends were trimmed by 0 bases and 6 bases, with 8 bases remaining between them. The CDR3 DNA reads TGTGCCAGTAGTATAGATTGGGGGGCCGGGGAGCTGTTTTTT. This gives the protein CASSIDWGAGELFF.

J is TRBJ1-1 and V is TRBV3-1; possibly TRBD1 for D (6 bases). The CDR3 runs 15 residues. V was trimmed by 4 bases and J by 0 bases, leaving 12 bases between them. Germline assignment: CDR1 LGHDT and CDR2 YNNKEL (reference sequence). CDR3 in amino acids: CASSRTGLMNTEAFF. The CDR3 coding sequence is TGTGCCAGCAGCCGAACAGGGCTAATGAACACTGAAGCTTTCTTT.

V gene TRBV14 combines with J gene TRBJ1-2, with a tentative D call TRBD1 (5 bases). The CDR3 has 13 residues. Trimming pared 4 bases from V and 6 bases from J, leaving 12 bases between. The germline V gene encodes CDR1 SGHDN and CDR2 FVKESK. Here the CDR3 reads CASSPWGENGYTF. In DNA, the CDR3 is TGTGCCAGCAGCCCCTGGGGGGAGAATGGCTACACCTTC.

This chain joins TRBV20-1 and TRBJ2-7; 9 bases line up with TRBD1. This CDR3 contains 13 residues. Germline V gene lookup returns CDR1 DFQATT and CDR2 SNEGSKA (reference sequence). Trimming took 5 bases from V and 7 from J; bases not matched to a gene: 9. The CDR3 region is CSALRDRVEEQYF. As DNA, the CDR3 is TGCAGTGCTCTCCGGGACAGGGTCGAGGAGCAGTACTTC.

The chain couples TRBV27 to TRBJ2-7; D is perhaps TRBD1 or TRBD2 (5 bases each). V gave up 8 bases and J gave up 3 bases, with 17 bases separating them. CDR1 and CDR2 (germline): MNHEY, SMNVEV (reference sequence). The CDR3 totals 14 residues. The DNA of the CDR3 is TGTGCCAGCCGAATCGGGACCCCAAACTACGAGCAGTACTTC. Its translation is CASRIGTPNYEQYF.